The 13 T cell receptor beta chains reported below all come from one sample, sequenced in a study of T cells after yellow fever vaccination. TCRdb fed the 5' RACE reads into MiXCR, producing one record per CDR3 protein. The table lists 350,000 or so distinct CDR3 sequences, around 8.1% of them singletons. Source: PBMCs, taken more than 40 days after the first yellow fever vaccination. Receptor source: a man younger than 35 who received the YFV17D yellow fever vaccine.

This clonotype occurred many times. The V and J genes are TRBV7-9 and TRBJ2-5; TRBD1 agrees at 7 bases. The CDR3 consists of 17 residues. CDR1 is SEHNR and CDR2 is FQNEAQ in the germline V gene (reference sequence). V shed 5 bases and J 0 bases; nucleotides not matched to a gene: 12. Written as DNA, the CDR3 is TGTGCCAGCAGCACCCCCATCCAGACAGGGTACCAAGAGACCCAGTACTTC. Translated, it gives CASSTPIQTGYQETQYF.

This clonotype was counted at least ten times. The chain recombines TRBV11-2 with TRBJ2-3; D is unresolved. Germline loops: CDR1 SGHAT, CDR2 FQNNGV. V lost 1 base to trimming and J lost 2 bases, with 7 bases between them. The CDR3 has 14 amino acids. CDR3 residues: CASSLGADTDTQYF. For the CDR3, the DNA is TGTGCCAGCAGCTTAGGCGCCGACACAGATACGCAGTATTTT.

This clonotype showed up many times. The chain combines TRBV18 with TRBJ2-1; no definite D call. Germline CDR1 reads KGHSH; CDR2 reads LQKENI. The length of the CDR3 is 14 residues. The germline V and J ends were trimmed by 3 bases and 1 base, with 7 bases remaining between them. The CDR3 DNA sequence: TGTGCCAGCTCACCCGCGGTGTCCTACAATGAGCAGTTCTTC. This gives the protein CASSPAVSYNEQFF. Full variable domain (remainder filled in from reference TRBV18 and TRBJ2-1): NAGVMQNPRHLVRRRGQEARLRCSPMKGHSHVYWYRQLPEEGLKFMVYLQKENIIDESGMPKERFSAEFPKEGPSILRIQQVVRGDSAAYFCASSPAVSYNEQFFGPGTRLTVL.

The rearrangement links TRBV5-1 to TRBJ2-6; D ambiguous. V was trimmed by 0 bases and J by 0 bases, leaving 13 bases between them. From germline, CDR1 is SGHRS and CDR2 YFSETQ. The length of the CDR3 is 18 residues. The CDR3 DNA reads TGCGCCAGCAGCTTGGCCGTAACGGTTACCTCTGGGGCCAACGTCCTGACTTTC. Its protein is CASSLAVTVTSGANVLTF.

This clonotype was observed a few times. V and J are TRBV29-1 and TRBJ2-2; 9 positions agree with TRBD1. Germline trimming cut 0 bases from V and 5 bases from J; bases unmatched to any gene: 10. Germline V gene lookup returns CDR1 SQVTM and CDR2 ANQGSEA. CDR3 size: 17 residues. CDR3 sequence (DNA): TGCAGCGTTGAAGACCCAAAAAACAGGGGGCAGACCGGGGAGCTGTTTTTT. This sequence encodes CSVEDPKNRGQTGELFF.

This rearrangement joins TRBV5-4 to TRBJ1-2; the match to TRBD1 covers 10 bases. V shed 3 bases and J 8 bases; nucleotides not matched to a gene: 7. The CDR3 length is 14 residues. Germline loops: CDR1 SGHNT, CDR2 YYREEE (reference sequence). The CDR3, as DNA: TGTGCCAGCAGCTGGACCGGGACAGGGGAAGGCTACACCTTC. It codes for CASSWTGTGEGYTF.

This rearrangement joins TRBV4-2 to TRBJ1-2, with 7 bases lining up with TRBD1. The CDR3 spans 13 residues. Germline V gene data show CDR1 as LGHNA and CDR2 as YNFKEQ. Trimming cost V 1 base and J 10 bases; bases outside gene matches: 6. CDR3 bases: TGTGCCAGCAGCCAAGTAGACAGGGCCGACTACACCTTC. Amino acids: CASSQVDRADYTF.

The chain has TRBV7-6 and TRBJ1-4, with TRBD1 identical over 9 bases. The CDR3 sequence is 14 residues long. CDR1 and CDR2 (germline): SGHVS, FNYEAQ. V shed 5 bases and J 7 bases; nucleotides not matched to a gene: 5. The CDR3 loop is CASSNRGQGEKLFF. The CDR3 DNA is TGTGCCAGCAGCAACAGGGGGCAGGGTGAAAAACTGTTTTTT.

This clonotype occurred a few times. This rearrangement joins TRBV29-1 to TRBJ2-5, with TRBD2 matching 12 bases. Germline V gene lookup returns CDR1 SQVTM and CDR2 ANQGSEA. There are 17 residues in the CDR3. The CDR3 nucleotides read TGCACCATTCCGACAGGGGGCGGACTAGCGGGGATAGAGACCCAGTACTTC. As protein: CTIPTGGGLAGIETQYF.

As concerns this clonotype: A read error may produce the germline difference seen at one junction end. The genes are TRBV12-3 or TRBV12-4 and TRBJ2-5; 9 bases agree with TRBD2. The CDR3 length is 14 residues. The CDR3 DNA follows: TGTGCCAGGAGTTTAACTAGCGGGCAAGAGACCCAGTACTTC. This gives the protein CARSLTSGQETQYF.

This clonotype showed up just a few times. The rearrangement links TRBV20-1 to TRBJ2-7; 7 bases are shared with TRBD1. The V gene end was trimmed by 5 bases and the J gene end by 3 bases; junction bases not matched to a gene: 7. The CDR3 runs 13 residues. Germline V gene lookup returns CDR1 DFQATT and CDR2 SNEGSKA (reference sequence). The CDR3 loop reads CSAPRGTNYEQYF. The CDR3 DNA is TGCAGTGCTCCCAGGGGGACGAACTACGAGCAGTACTTC.

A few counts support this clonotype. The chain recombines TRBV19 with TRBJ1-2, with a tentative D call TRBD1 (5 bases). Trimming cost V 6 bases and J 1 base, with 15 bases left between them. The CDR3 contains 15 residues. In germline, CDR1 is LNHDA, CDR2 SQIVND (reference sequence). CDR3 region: CASSPEDTLNYGYTF. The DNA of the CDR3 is TGTGCCAGTAGCCCCGAGGACACGCTTAACTATGGCTACACCTTC.

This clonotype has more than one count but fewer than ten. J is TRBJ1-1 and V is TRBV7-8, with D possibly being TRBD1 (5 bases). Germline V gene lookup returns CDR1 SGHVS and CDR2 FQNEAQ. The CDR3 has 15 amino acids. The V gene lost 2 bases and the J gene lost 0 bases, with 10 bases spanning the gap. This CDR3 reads CASSLRRQMNTEAFF. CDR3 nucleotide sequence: TGTGCCAGCAGCTTAAGGCGACAGATGAACACTGAAGCTTTCTTT.